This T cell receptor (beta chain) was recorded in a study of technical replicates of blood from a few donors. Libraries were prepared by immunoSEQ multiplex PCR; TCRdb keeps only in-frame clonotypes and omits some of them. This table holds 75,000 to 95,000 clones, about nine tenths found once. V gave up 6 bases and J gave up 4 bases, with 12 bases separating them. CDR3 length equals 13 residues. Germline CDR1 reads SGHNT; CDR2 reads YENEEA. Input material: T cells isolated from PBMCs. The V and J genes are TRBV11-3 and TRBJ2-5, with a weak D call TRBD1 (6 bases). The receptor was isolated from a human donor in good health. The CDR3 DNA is TGTGCCAGCAGTCACGTACAGGGAGAGACCCAGTACTTC. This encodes CASSHVQGETQYF.